What follows are 21 T cell receptor beta chains derived from one specimen sequenced in a study of CD4 T cells in relation to SARS-CoV-2 and coronaviruses. Generated by immunoSEQ multiplex PCR, the TCRdb table keeps only in-frame clones and is missing some. The data show about 28,000 clones, about 70% seen once. No antigen is known for these receptors. Before the COVID-19 pandemic, during about 2010-2019, CD4+ T cells were taken from unexposed donors. Isolation of CD4+ T cells took place after around 11 days in culture. Material: CD4+ T cells from PBMCs, cultured in vitro. These receptors came from a human donor in good health.

The chain links TRBV5-1 to TRBJ2-3; 7 nucleotides align to TRBD1. After removal of 4 bases from V and 2 bases from J, the junction contained 7 bases not matched to a gene. Per the germline V gene, CDR1 is SGHRS and CDR2 is YFSETQ. This CDR3 spans 15 amino acids. The CDR3 DNA reads as TGCGCCAGCAGCGGGGCACAGGGGTCCACAGATACGCAGTATTTT. Protein: CASSGAQGSTDTQYF.

The chain carries TRBV11-2 and TRBJ1-6; weak D call: TRBD1 (6 bases). The V gene's germline CDR1 is SGHAT and CDR2 FQNNGV. V was trimmed by 3 bases and J by 5 bases, leaving 8 bases between them. This CDR3 comprises 14 residues. CDR3 sequence reads: CASSFSGDNSPLHF. CDR3 sequence (DNA): TGTGCCAGCAGCTTCTCAGGGGATAATTCACCCCTCCACTTT.

This clone was recorded once. The V and J genes are TRBV10-2 and TRBJ1-2; D is uncertain. From germline, CDR1 is WSHSY and CDR2 SAAADI. The CDR3 is 12 amino acids. Trimming shortened V by 8 bases and J by 2 bases, and 9 bases separated the two germline ends. The CDR3 DNA reads as TGCGCCAGCCGAACAGAGAACTATGGCTACACCTTC. Protein product: CASRTENYGYTF.

This chain links TRBV18 with TRBJ2-7; the match to TRBD1 covers 7 bases. The ends lost 6 bases at V and 9 bases at J; junction bases unmatched: 17. Germline values: CDR1 KGHSH, CDR2 LQKENI. This CDR3 has 15 amino acids. CDR3 sequence (DNA): TGTGCCAGCTCCCCCCCCGGGACAGCACGTTTGGGGCAGTACTTC. Protein product: CASSPPGTARLGQYF.

CDR3 coding DNA: TGCGCCAGCAGCTTGAGGCCAGCGGGGGGGCTAGAGACCCAGTACTTC. Translated, it gives CASSLRPAGGLETQYF. The chain couples TRBV5-1 to TRBJ2-5, with TRBD2 matching 10 bases. The length of the CDR3 is 16 residues. Germline CDR1 reads SGHRS; CDR2 reads YFSETQ. V was pared by 1 base and J by 4 bases, with 7 bases of the junction left unmatched.

Only a few counts were recorded for this clone. V usage is TRBV6-5 and J usage is TRBJ1-1; D remains ambiguous. CDR1 MNHEY and CDR2 SVGAGI come from the germline V gene. CDR3 length: 11 amino acids. The V and J ends lost 10 bases and 3 bases respectively, with 9 bases between them. The DNA of the CDR3 is TGTGCCACCCTCGGAGACACTGAAGCTTTCTTT. Its translation: CATLGDTEAFF.

The chain couples TRBV10-2 to TRBJ2-7; TRBD2 matches at 8 bases. V trimming: 6 bases; J trimming: 4 bases; junction bases outside the gene matches: 8. Germline CDR1 and CDR2: WSHSY and SAAADI. The CDR3 has 14 residues. CDR3 DNA sequence: TGCGCCAGCAGGCGGGGGGATGGTGAGTACGAGCAGTACTTC. Translating it yields CASRRGDGEYEQYF.

The chain combines TRBV4-3 with TRBJ2-2; either TRBD1 or TRBD2 may fit D (6 bases each). The CDR3 has 18 residues. Germline V CDR1 and CDR2: LGHNA, YSLEER. The V and J ends lost 2 bases and 0 bases respectively, with 16 bases between them. The DNA for the CDR3 is TGCGCCAGCAGCCAATCGTCCGGGGGCTTCGCGAACACCGGGGAGCTGTTTTTT. It yields the protein CASSQSSGGFANTGELFF.

The V gene is TRBV6-5, the J gene TRBJ1-1; D is perhaps TRBD1 (6 bases). CDR3 length: 15 amino acids. Trimming removed 0 bases from V and 1 base from J, with 9 bases in between. Per germline, CDR1 MNHEY and CDR2 SVGAGI. The CDR3 spells CASSYSGRGNTEAFF. The CDR3 coding sequence is TGTGCCAGCAGTTACTCCGGCAGGGGGAACACTGAAGCTTTCTTT.

This clone showed up just a few times. The gene calls are TRBV29-1 and TRBJ1-2; D not certain. Trimming shortened V by 0 bases and J by 8 bases, and 13 bases separated the two germline ends. CDR1 is SQVTM and CDR2 is ANQGSEA in the germline V gene. This CDR3 contains 13 residues. The CDR3 DNA sequence: TGCAGCGTTGAAGATAAAGTAGGGTGGGGCTACACCTTC. Translated: CSVEDKVGWGYTF.

This chain links TRBV28 with TRBJ2-1, with a weak D call TRBD2 (6 bases). V was cut by 2 bases and J by 4 bases, with 15 bases left in between. Germline assignment: CDR1 MDHEN and CDR2 SYDVKM. The CDR3 is 16 residues long. CDR3 nucleotide sequence: TGTGCCAGCAGTTTACGGAGGGCCCCGGGATACAATGAGCAGTTCTTC. It translates to CASSLRRAPGYNEQFF.

As DNA, the CDR3 is TGTGCCAGCAGCGTCGAACTGGTAGGGGCCAAAAACATTCAGTACTTC. Translating gives CASSVELVGAKNIQYF. This rearrangement joins TRBV7-9 to TRBJ2-4; D gene unclear. CDR1 is SEHNR, CDR2 FQNEAQ, per germline (reference sequence). The CDR3 totals 16 residues. Trimming removed 5 bases from V and 1 base from J, with 15 bases in between.

This clone was counted between two and nine times. The chain employs TRBV5-1 and TRBJ2-1, with D maybe TRBD2 (5 bases). Trimming took off 4 bases at V and 12 bases at J, with 26 bases between the two ends. In germline, CDR1 is SGHRS, CDR2 YFSETQ. This CDR3 is built from 16 residues. In DNA form, the CDR3 reads TGCGCCAGCAGCCCCGGACTCCACACTAACAATGAGGTGCAGTTCTTC. Translated: CASSPGLHTNNEVQFF.

The CDR3 loop reads CSARTAYGYTF. The CDR3 nucleotides are TGCAGTGCTCGGACAGCTTATGGCTACACCTTC. This sequence joins TRBV20-1 and TRBJ1-2; possibly TRBD1 for D (6 bases). Germline-derived CDR1 and CDR2 are DFQATT and SNEGSKA (reference sequence). The CDR3 spans 11 residues. V gave up 5 bases and J gave up 5 bases, with 9 bases separating them.

This chain uses TRBV7-2 with TRBJ1-2; no clear D. The germline V gene encodes CDR1 SGHTA and CDR2 FQGNSA. V was cut by 2 bases and J by 6 bases, with 13 bases left in between. The length of the CDR3 is 14 residues. CDR3 in amino acids: CASSLQGPPDGYTF. CDR3 sequence (DNA): TGTGCCAGCAGCTTACAAGGCCCCCCTGATGGCTACACCTTC. The entire variable domain, with the rest obtained from reference TRBV7-2 and TRBJ1-2, is as follows: GAGVSQSPSNKVTEKGKDVELRCDPISGHTALYWYRQSLGQGLEFLIYFQGNSAPDKSGLPSDRFSAERTGGSVSTLTIQRTQQEDSAVYLCASSLQGPPDGYTFGSGTRLTVV.

This chain connects TRBV6-5 to TRBJ2-6; TRBD1 might be the D (6 bases). Germline V gene data show CDR1 as MNHEY and CDR2 as SVGAGI. V dropped 5 bases and J dropped 0 bases, with 8 bases sitting between them. CDR3 size: 15 residues. As DNA, the CDR3 is TGTGCCAGCAGTCAACAGGGCTCTGGGGCCAACGTCCTGACTTTC. Amino acids: CASSQQGSGANVLTF.

The chain uses TRBV9 and TRBJ2-5, with 9 bases that match TRBD1. Unmatched junction bases numbered 2, after V lost 3 bases and J lost 5 bases. From germline, CDR1 is SGDLS and CDR2 YYNGEE. The CDR3 loop spans 13 amino acids. CDR3 sequence (DNA): TGTGCCAGCAGCGGACAGGGGGTCGAGACCCAGTACTTC. This sequence encodes CASSGQGVETQYF.

The V call is TRBV5-1, the J call TRBJ2-5, with D tentatively TRBD1 or TRBD2 (5 bases each). Trimming stripped 1 base from V and 4 bases from J, with 8 bases between. Germline lookup yields CDR1 SGHRS and CDR2 YFSETQ. The CDR3 runs to 13 residues. The CDR3 DNA reads TGCGCCAGCAGCTTGCAAGGGACAGAGACCCAGTACTTC. Protein: CASSLQGTETQYF.

The chain uses TRBV19 and TRBJ1-1, with D possibly TRBD1 on 5 matching bases. V lost 9 bases to trimming and J lost 1 base, with 12 bases between them. There are 13 residues in the CDR3. Germline assignment: CDR1 LNHDA and CDR2 SQIVND (reference sequence). The CDR3 coding sequence is TGTGCCAGCGGGGCGGGTGGGAACACTGAAGCTTTCTTT. This gives the protein CASGAGGNTEAFF. Looking up the rest from reference TRBV19 and TRBJ1-1 gives the full variable domain: DGGITQSPKYLFRKEGQNVTLSCEQNLNHDAMYWYRQDPGQGLRLIYYSQIVNDFQKGDIAEGYSVSREKKESFPLTVTSAQKNPTAFYLCASGAGGNTEAFFGQGTRLTVV.

This clone was detected only a few times. The chain couples TRBV10-3 to TRBJ2-7, with TRBD2 matching over 10 bases. The germline gives CDR1 ENHRY, CDR2 SYGVKD. CDR3 length equals 14 residues. V lost 6 bases, J lost 3 bases, and 5 bases stayed unmatched. The DNA for the CDR3 is TGTGCCATCAGGCCCGGGACTAGCGACTACGAGCAGTACTTC. Protein product: CAIRPGTSDYEQYF.

This sequence joins TRBV5-5 and TRBJ1-3; D perhaps matches TRBD1 (5 bases). V was shortened by 4 bases and J by 3 bases, with 17 bases between the two germline ends. The CDR3 has 16 residues. Germline CDR1 SGHKS, CDR2 YYEKEE (reference sequence). CDR3 coding DNA: TGTGCCAGCAGCCGTACGGGGACCCAAGGTGGAAACACCATATATTTT. Amino acid sequence: CASSRTGTQGGNTIYF.